These 16 T cell receptor beta chains came from one sample sequenced in a study of response to subunit inactivated influenza vaccine. A single record per CDR3 protein comes from TCRdb applying MiXCR to the RT-PCR reads. The sample shows 600,000 to 700,000 distinct CDR3 sequences, around 13% of them seen only once. Sequenced material: PBMCs from blood, taken 14 to 15 days before vaccination. These receptors all come from a man between 45 and 60 years old who received an inactivated influenza vaccine.

This chain connects TRBV18 to TRBJ2-3; D gene ambiguous. V was pared by 6 bases and J by 0 bases, with 19 bases between. This CDR3 is built from 17 residues. Germline CDR1 and CDR2: KGHSH and LQKENI. The CDR3 DNA is TGTGCCAGCTCCACCGCCGCCGTTCTTACTAGCACAGATACGCAGTATTTT. Protein: CASSTAAVLTSTDTQYF.

The chain uses TRBV5-1 and TRBJ2-7, with 10 bases lining up with TRBD1. This CDR3 comprises 14 residues. After removal of 6 bases from V and 2 bases from J, the junction contained 5 bases not matched to a gene. Germline CDR1 SGHRS, CDR2 YFSETQ. CDR3 sequence (DNA): TGCGCCAGCACGACCGGGACAGGGGCCTACGAGCAGTACTTC. This codes for CASTTGTGAYEQYF.

There are a few counts of this clonotype. The chain recombines TRBV4-3 with TRBJ2-7; maybe TRBD2 (6 bases). Germline V CDR1 and CDR2: LGHNA, YSLEER. The V end lost 0 bases, the J end lost 3 bases, and 15 bases lay between the germline ends. The CDR3 sequence is 16 residues long. CDR3 DNA: TGCGCCAGCAGCCAAGATGCCGGGGGTAACTACTACGAGCAGTACTTC. This encodes CASSQDAGGNYYEQYF.

This rearrangement joins TRBV10-3 to TRBJ1-5; D is uncertain. Trimming took off 11 bases at V and 5 bases at J, with 13 bases between the two ends. The CDR3 is made up of 12 amino acids. CDR1 and CDR2 (germline): ENHRY, SYGVKD. The CDR3: CAAAEEHQPQHF. CDR3 bases: TGTGCCGCCGCTGAGGAGCATCAGCCCCAGCATTTT.

This rearrangement joins TRBV3-1 to TRBJ2-3; D unresolved. The length of the CDR3 is 17 residues. Trimming took 2 bases from V and 0 from J, leaving 15 bases between them. The germline V gene encodes CDR1 LGHDT and CDR2 YNNKEL (reference sequence). CDR3 nucleotides: TGTGCCAGCAGCCAACTCGTACTCCGTGCTAGCACAGATACGCAGTATTTT. It codes for CASSQLVLRASTDTQYF.

The V and J genes are TRBV20-1 and TRBJ2-7; TRBD2 matches at 14 bases. The V and J ends lost 2 bases and 4 bases, in that order; junction bases with no gene match: 13. Looked up from germline, CDR1 is DFQATT and CDR2 is SNEGSKA (reference sequence). The CDR3 sequence is 18 residues long. The CDR3 nucleotides read TGCAGTGCTAGACCACCTCCGGGACTAGCGGGAGTTAGGTACGAGCAGTACTTC. Amino acid sequence: CSARPPPGLAGVRYEQYF.

The chain has TRBV20-1 and TRBJ2-7; D possibly corresponds to TRBD2 (6 bases). This CDR3 contains 16 residues. The germline V gene has CDR1 DFQATT and CDR2 SNEGSKA (reference sequence). V was cut by 0 bases and J by 2 bases, with 17 bases left in between. CDR3 bases: TGCAGTGCTAGAGAGTTAGCGGTGGGTGCCACCTACGAGCAGTACTTC. Translating it yields CSARELAVGATYEQYF.

This clonotype was seen only a few times. The chain combines TRBV6-2 or TRBV6-3 with TRBJ2-2; 8 bases agree with TRBD1. Germline V gene sequence: CDR1 MNHEY, CDR2 SVGEGT. The CDR3 runs to 16 residues. Trimming cost V 2 bases and J 6 bases; bases outside gene matches: 8. As DNA, the CDR3 is TGTGCCAGCAGTTACACCCCGGGACAGGCCCCCGGGGAGCTGTTTTTT. As protein: CASSYTPGQAPGELFF.

This clonotype appeared a few times. The chain joins TRBV20-1 to TRBJ1-5, with TRBD1 matching over 7 bases. This CDR3 comprises 16 residues. Trimming removed 6 bases from V and 2 bases from J; junction bases left unmatched: 13. The germline V gene has CDR1 DFQATT and CDR2 SNEGSKA (reference sequence). The CDR3 reads CSAIDPLQGRNQPQHF. For the CDR3, the DNA is TGCAGTGCCATCGACCCGTTACAGGGGCGCAATCAGCCCCAGCATTTT.

The chain recombines TRBV15 with TRBJ2-1; D unclear. This CDR3 has 16 residues. CDR1 and CDR2 from the germline V gene are LNHNV and YYDKDF (reference sequence). The ends were cut back, 1 base at V and 0 bases at J, with 10 bases in the middle. This CDR3 is CATSRVGGSSYNEQFF. The DNA for the CDR3 is TGTGCCACCAGCAGAGTTGGCGGAAGCTCCTACAATGAGCAGTTCTTC.

This chain uses TRBV6-1 with TRBJ1-3, with D possibly matching TRBD1 (6 bases). The V gene's germline CDR1 is MNHNS and CDR2 SASEGT. The CDR3 covers 16 residues. V gave up 0 bases and J gave up 4 bases, with 13 bases separating them. The CDR3 region has the DNA TGTGCCAGCAGTGAAGCTTCTGGGGGCGCCGGAAACACCATATATTTT. Translation: CASSEASGGAGNTIYF.

V and J are TRBV12-3 or TRBV12-4 and TRBJ1-3; TRBD1 is a possible D gene (5 bases). Trimming removed 2 bases at V and 3 bases at J, with 8 bases between. The CDR3 sequence is 14 residues long. The DNA for the CDR3 is TGTGCCAGCAGTTTAAGGGGTCGTGGAAACACCATATATTTT. Its protein is CASSLRGRGNTIYF.

The rearrangement links TRBV20-1 to TRBJ2-5; 8 bases agree with TRBD2. V lost 2 bases and J lost 2; bases outside the gene matches: 4. The length of the CDR3 is 14 residues. Germline V gene lookup returns CDR1 DFQATT and CDR2 SNEGSKA (reference sequence). CDR3 bases: TGCAGTGCTAGACATCCTAGCGGGCAAGAGACCCAGTACTTC. The encoded protein is CSARHPSGQETQYF.

The chain combines TRBV24-1 with TRBJ2-1, with D maybe TRBD1 (6 bases). The CDR3 is 14 residues long. V lost 6 bases and J 1 base, leaving 9 bases between the germline ends. Germline V gene data show CDR1 as KGHDR and CDR2 as SFDVKD. This chain's CDR3 is CATSQGSSYNEQFF. The CDR3 nucleotides are TGTGCCACCAGTCAGGGGTCTTCCTACAATGAGCAGTTCTTC.

The chain recombines TRBV9 with TRBJ2-1; D possibly corresponds to TRBD2 (7 bases). Trimming shortened V by 0 bases and J by 5 bases, and 12 bases separated the two germline ends. The CDR3 loop spans 15 amino acids. The germline gives CDR1 SGDLS, CDR2 YYNGEE. CDR3 loop: CASSVAGGAHNEQFF. The CDR3 DNA sequence: TGTGCCAGCAGCGTAGCTGGGGGGGCCCACAATGAGCAGTTCTTC. The variable domain in full, completed from reference TRBV9 and TRBJ2-1, reads DSGVTQTPKHLITATGQRVTLRCSPRSGDLSVYWYQQSLDQGLQFLIQYYNGEERAKGNILERFSAQQFPDLHSELNLSSLELGDSALYFCASSVAGGAHNEQFFGPGTRLTVL.

This clonotype came up a few times. This sequence joins TRBV29-1 and TRBJ2-2, with TRBD1 identical over 8 bases. The CDR3 totals 12 residues. The germline gives CDR1 SQVTM, CDR2 ANQGSEA. This CDR3 reads CTGQGVTGELFF. The DNA for the CDR3 is TGCACCGGACAGGGAGTCACCGGGGAGCTGTTTTTT.